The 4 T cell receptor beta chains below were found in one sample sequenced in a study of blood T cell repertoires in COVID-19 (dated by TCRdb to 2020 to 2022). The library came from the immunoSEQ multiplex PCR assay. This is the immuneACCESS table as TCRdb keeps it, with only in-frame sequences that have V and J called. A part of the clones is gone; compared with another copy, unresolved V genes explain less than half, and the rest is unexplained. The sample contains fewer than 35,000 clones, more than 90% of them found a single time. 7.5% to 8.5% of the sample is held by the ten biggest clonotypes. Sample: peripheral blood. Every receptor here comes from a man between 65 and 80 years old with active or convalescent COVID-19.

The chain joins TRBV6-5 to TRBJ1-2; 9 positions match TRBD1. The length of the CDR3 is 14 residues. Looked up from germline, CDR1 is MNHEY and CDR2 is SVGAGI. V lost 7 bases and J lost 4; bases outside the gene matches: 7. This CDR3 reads CASKGTGGGYGYTF. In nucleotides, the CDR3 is TGTGCCAGCAAGGGAACAGGGGGCGGCTATGGCTACACCTTC.

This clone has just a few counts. In nucleotides, the CDR3 is TGCGCCAGCAGTGAGTCGGGGGGAAGTCAGCCCCAGCATTTT. It encodes CASSESGGSQPQHF. The chain joins TRBV10-2 to TRBJ1-5, with a possible D match to TRBD1 (5 bases). V was pared by 0 bases and J by 6 bases, with 9 bases between. The CDR3 covers 14 residues. Germline V gene sequence: CDR1 WSHSY, CDR2 SAAADI.

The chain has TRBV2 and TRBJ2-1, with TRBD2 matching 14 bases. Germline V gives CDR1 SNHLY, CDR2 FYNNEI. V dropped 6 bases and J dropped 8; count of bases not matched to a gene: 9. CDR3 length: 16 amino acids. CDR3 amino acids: CASRRGGTSGSYEQFF. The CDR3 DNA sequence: TGTGCCAGCAGACGCGGCGGGACTAGCGGGAGTTATGAGCAGTTCTTC.

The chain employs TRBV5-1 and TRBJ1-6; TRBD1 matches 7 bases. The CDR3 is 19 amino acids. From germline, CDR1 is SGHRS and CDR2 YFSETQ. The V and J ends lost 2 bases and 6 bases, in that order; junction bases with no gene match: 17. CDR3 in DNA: TGCGCCAGCAGCTTTACCGCCGACAGGGCCGCCTACCCTAATTCACCCCTCCACTTT. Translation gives CASSFTADRAAYPNSPLHF.